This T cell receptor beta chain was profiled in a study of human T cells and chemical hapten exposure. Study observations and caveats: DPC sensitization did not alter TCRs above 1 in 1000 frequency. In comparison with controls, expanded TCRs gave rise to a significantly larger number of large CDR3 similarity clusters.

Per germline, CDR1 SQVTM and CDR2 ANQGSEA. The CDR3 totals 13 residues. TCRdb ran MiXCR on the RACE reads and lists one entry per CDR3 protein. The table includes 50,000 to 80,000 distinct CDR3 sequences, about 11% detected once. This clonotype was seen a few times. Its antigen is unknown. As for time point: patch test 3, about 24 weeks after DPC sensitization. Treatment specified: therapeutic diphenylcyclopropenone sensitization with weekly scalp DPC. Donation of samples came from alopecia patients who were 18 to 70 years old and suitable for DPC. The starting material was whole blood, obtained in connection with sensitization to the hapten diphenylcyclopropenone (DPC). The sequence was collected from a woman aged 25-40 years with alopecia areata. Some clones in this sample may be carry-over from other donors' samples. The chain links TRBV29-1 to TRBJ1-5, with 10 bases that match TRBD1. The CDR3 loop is CSARGTGDQPQHF. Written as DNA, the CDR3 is TGCAGTGCCCGAGGGACAGGGGACCAGCCCCAGCATTTT.